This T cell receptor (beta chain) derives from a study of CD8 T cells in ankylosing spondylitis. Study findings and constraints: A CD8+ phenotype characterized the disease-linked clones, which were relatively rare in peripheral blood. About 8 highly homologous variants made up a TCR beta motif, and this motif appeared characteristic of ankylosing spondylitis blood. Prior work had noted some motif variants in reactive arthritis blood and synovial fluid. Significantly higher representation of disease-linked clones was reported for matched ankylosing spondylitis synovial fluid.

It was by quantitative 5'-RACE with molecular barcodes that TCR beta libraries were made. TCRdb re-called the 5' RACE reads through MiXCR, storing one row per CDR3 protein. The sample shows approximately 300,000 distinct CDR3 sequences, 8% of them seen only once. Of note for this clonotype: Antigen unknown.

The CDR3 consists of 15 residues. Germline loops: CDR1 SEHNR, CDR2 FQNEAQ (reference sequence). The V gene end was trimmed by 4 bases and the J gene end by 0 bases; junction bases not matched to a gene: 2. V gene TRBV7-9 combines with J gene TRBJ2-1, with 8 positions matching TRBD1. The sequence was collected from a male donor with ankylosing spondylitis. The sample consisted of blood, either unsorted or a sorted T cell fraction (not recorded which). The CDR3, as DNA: TGTGCCAGCAGCTCGGACAGGGTCTCCTACAATGAGCAGTTCTTC. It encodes CASSSDRVSYNEQFF.